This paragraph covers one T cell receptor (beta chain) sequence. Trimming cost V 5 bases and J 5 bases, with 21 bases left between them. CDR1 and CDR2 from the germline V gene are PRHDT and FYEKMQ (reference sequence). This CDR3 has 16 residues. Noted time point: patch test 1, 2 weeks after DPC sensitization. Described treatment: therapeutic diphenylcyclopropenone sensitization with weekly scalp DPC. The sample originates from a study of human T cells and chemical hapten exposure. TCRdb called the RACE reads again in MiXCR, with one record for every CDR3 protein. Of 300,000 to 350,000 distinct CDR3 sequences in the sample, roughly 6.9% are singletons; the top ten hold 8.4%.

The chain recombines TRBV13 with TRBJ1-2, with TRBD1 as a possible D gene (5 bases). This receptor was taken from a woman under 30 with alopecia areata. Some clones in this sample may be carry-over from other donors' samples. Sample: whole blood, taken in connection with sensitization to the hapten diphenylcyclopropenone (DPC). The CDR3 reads CASSGGTLDGHYGYTF. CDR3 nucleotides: TGTGCCAGCAGCGGGGGGACCCTCGACGGTCATTATGGCTACACCTTC.